The clone carrying this T cell receptor beta chain has a handful of counts. The length of the CDR3 is 16 residues. Germline V gives CDR1 SGHAT, CDR2 FQNNGV. Unmatched junction bases numbered 11, after V lost 5 bases and J lost 4 bases. The record originates from a study of early T cells in non-severe SARS-CoV-2 infection. TCRdb redid the calling of the 5' RACE reads with MiXCR, one entry per CDR3 protein. The table records tens of thousands of distinct CDR3 sequences, just under 15% of them present only once. The chain carries TRBV11-2 and TRBJ2-5; 9 nucleotides match TRBD2. Sequencing was done on a sample of whole blood. The clonotype comes from an adult who was a healthcare worker with PCR-confirmed SARS-CoV-2 infection or an uninfected control (not recorded which). The CDR3 DNA follows: TGTGCCAGCAGCCCGACCTTAGCGGGAGTAGGAGAGACCCAGTACTTC. Its translation is CASSPTLAGVGETQYF.